This TCR beta chain stems from a study of tumor-infiltrating lymphocytes in primary liver carcinoma. About the study: Patients were both men and women, whose ages ran from 30 to 69 years. T1-T3 N0M0 was the stage of the tumors, which were roughly 4 to 11 cm across.

Starting material for RNA and DNA co-extraction consisted of about 17-32 mg of unsorted bulk tissue. TCR beta cDNA was reverse-transcribed from 450 to 500 ng of total RNA. The reaction used a constant-region primer and ProtoScript II reverse transcriptase. Modified slightly, ARM-PCR produced TCR beta libraries over three nested multiplex PCR rounds. Both of the initial two PCR rounds ran for around 9 cycles and employed TRBV1-TRBV30 forward primers alongside a C-beta reverse primer. MiXCR, applied by TCRdb to the multiplex PCR reads, yields one record per CDR3 protein. The sample includes approximately 99,000 distinct CDR3 sequences, about 70% of them seen just once. The germline gives CDR1 MDHEN, CDR2 SYDVKM. This CDR3 spans 14 amino acids. Trimming cost V 5 bases and J 8 bases; bases outside gene matches: 5.

The origin of this receptor is a woman aged 55-75 years with primary liver carcinoma and hepatitis B virus infection. The chain uses TRBV28 and TRBJ1-5, with 11 bases fitting TRBD1. What was sequenced was liver tumor tissue from sampling region 5. Subset meaning: tumor region T5, tumor centre. The CDR3 nucleotides are TGTGCCAGCAGTCCGGGACAGGGGGTTAAGCCCCAGCATTTT. Protein sequence: CASSPGQGVKPQHF.